A single sample is the source of the 24 T cell receptor beta chains below, sequenced in a study of T cell repertoires in cytomegalovirus infection. The antigens these receptors bind are not known. TCRdb re-derived calls from the reads in MiXCR, one entry per CDR3 protein. Of about 830,000 distinct CDR3 sequences detected, roughly 33% appear once; the ten largest clones hold 9.5% to 15%. The sequences come from cultured CD8+ T cells from PBMCs, collected from culture after CMV antigen stimulation. These receptors all come from a human donor in good health (CMV status not recorded). Some clones in this sample may be carry-over from other donors' samples.

The sample holds many counts of this clonotype. The genes are TRBV7-2 and TRBJ1-1; D uncertain. The CDR3 totals 15 residues. Germline V gives CDR1 SGHTA, CDR2 FQGNSA. Trimming took off 2 bases at V and 5 bases at J, with 15 bases between the two ends. The CDR3 bases are TGTGCCAGCAGCTTAAAGGGTCGTGGCAGGACTGAAGCTTTCTTT. Amino acid sequence: CASSLKGRGRTEAFF.

The chain combines TRBV12-5 with TRBJ2-5; D remains ambiguous. Germline CDR1 LGHNT, CDR2 FRNRAP. This CDR3 has 13 residues. V was clipped by 7 bases and J by 5 bases, with 14 bases between them. CDR3 protein: CASAEHSPETQYF. CDR3 in DNA: TGTGCTAGTGCTGAGCACAGCCCCGAGACCCAGTACTTC.

As to this clonotype: With a much larger clone just one base away, this may be a read error. The chain joins TRBV7-2 to TRBJ2-1; 9 nucleotides line up with TRBD2. There are 16 residues in the CDR3. V trimming: 5 bases; J trimming: 3 bases; junction bases outside the gene matches: 8. The germline V gene encodes CDR1 SGHTA and CDR2 FQGNSA. CDR3 sequence: CASSIDLAGLYNEQFF. CDR3 DNA: TGTGCCAGCAGCATAGACCTAGCGGGACTCTACAATGAGCAGTTCTTC.

The rearrangement links TRBV7-9 to TRBJ2-5, with 8 bases aligning to TRBD2. Trimming removed 2 bases from V and 3 bases from J; junction bases left unmatched: 8. Per germline, CDR1 SEHNR and CDR2 FQNEAQ (reference sequence). This CDR3 is 16 amino acids long. CDR3 bases: TGTGCCAGCAGCTTATACGGGGGGGCATTTGAAGAGACCCAGTACTTC. It yields the protein CASSLYGGAFEETQYF.

The chain has TRBV6-1 and TRBJ1-1; D gene unclear. This CDR3 comprises 15 residues. Germline V gives CDR1 MNHNS, CDR2 SASEGT. V lost 0 bases and J lost 1, with 9 bases in between. CDR3 amino acids: CASSEAPNPNTEAFF. As DNA, the CDR3 is TGTGCCAGCAGTGAAGCTCCAAACCCGAACACTGAAGCTTTCTTT.

This clonotype was recorded many times. The CDR3 region is CASMGSSYEQYV. The CDR3 bases are TGTGCCAGCATGGGGAGCTCCTACGAGCAGTACGTC. The chain combines TRBV27 with TRBJ2-7, with D possibly matching TRBD2 (5 bases). This CDR3 has 12 amino acids. Germline V gives CDR1 MNHEY, CDR2 SMNVEV (reference sequence). Trimming left V 7 bases short and J 0 bases short, with 7 bases between.

For the CDR3, the DNA is TGTGCCAGCAGCCAAGGGGAGGAGACAGAAGAGACCCAGTACTTC. Its protein product is CASSQGEETEETQYF. The chain carries TRBV14 and TRBJ2-5, with D perhaps TRBD2 (6 bases). Trimming took off 1 base at V and 3 bases at J, with 12 bases between the two ends. The CDR3 runs 15 residues. Germline lookup yields CDR1 SGHDN and CDR2 FVKESK. Supplemented by reference TRBV14 and TRBJ2-5, the full variable domain reads EAGVTQFPSHSVIEKGQTVTLRCDPISGHDNLYWYRRVMGKEIKFLLHFVKESKQDESGMPNNRFLAERTGGTYSTLKVQPAELEDSGVYFCASSQGEETEETQYFGPGTRLLVL.

This clonotype showed up just a few times. V usage is TRBV28 and J usage is TRBJ1-4, with 7 bases fitting TRBD1. V gave up 2 bases and J gave up 4 bases; unmatched junction bases: 7. This CDR3 is built from 16 residues. Germline-derived CDR1 and CDR2 are MDHEN and SYDVKM. The CDR3 coding sequence is TGTGCCAGCAGTTTAACCATGACAGGGAGTAATGAAAAACTGTTTTTT. It codes for CASSLTMTGSNEKLFF.

The gene calls are TRBV6-2 or TRBV6-3 and TRBJ2-2, with a tentative D call TRBD1 (5 bases). With 5 bases removed from V and 1 base from J, the gap between germline ends came to 17 bases. CDR3 length: 17 residues. Looked up from germline, CDR1 is MNHEY and CDR2 is SVGEGT. In nucleotides, the CDR3 is TGTGCCAGCAGTCTCATTCAGGGATGTGTGAACACCGGGGAGCTGTTTTTT. This sequence encodes CASSLIQGCVNTGELFF.

The sample holds many counts of this clonotype. This chain uses TRBV12-3 or TRBV12-4 with TRBJ1-1; possibly TRBD1 for D (5 bases). The CDR3 consists of 14 residues. Trimming stripped 6 bases from V and 2 bases from J, with 13 bases between. This chain's CDR3 is CASSPGGVNTEAFF. CDR3 bases: TGTGCCAGCAGCCCTGGGGGAGTAAACACTGAAGCTTTCTTT.

V gene TRBV27 combines with J gene TRBJ2-7; 7 bases are shared with TRBD1. The germline gives CDR1 MNHEY, CDR2 SMNVEV (reference sequence). The CDR3 is 13 residues long. Trimming took 5 bases from V and 3 from J; bases not matched to a gene: 4. The DNA for the CDR3 is TGTGCCAGCAGTCCGGGACAGAGCTACGAGCAGTACGTC. Residues: CASSPGQSYEQYV.

This sequence joins TRBV4-1 and TRBJ1-6; D gene ambiguous. This CDR3 is built from 17 residues. Germline values: CDR1 MGHRA, CDR2 YSYEKL. V was cut by 0 bases and J by 4 bases, with 13 bases left in between. Here the CDR3 reads CASSQDVEAGYNSPLHF. CDR3 DNA sequence: TGCGCCAGCAGCCAAGATGTAGAGGCGGGTTATAATTCACCCCTCCACTTT.

The V gene is TRBV6-5, the J gene TRBJ2-1; TRBD2 matches 8 bases. CDR1 is MNHEY and CDR2 is SVGAGI in the germline V gene. After removal of 6 bases from V and 4 bases from J, the junction contained 14 bases not matched to a gene. This CDR3 is 17 amino acids long. This CDR3 reads CASSLTRTGLAYNEQFF. CDR3 coding DNA: TGTGCCAGCAGCCTTACTCGCACAGGACTAGCTTACAATGAGCAGTTCTTC.

Concerning this clonotype: A much larger clone lies a single base off, so this may be a read error. The rearrangement links TRBV28 to TRBJ2-3; D uncertain. The CDR3 is 12 residues long. The V gene's germline CDR1 is MDHEN and CDR2 SYDVKM. The CDR3 DNA reads as TGTACCAGCCGAACAGGCACAGATACGCAGTATTTT. Its translation: CTSRTGTDTQYF.

The rearrangement links TRBV6-2 or TRBV6-3 to TRBJ2-1, with a tentative D call TRBD2 (6 bases). V lost 4 bases and J lost 0, with 31 bases in between. The CDR3 contains 22 residues. The germline V gene has CDR1 MNHEY and CDR2 SVGEGT. For the CDR3, the DNA is TGTGCCAGCAGTTCCAAGGCCTTCCGCCCGGGGGTAACCCAGAGCTCCTACAATGAGCAGTTCTTC. Its translation is CASSSKAFRPGVTQSSYNEQFF.

The genes are TRBV10-2 and TRBJ2-1; D unresolved. The CDR3 consists of 12 residues. CDR1 is WSHSY, CDR2 SAAADI, per germline. Trimming pared 0 bases from V and 12 bases from J, leaving 9 bases between. CDR3 in DNA: TGCGCCAGCAGTGAGTCCCCCGTTTGGCAGTTCTTC. Its translation: CASSESPVWQFF.

This clonotype was seen only a few times. This chain connects TRBV7-2 to TRBJ2-1, with 12 positions matching TRBD2. The CDR3 contains 18 residues. CDR1 SGHTA and CDR2 FQGNSA come from the germline V gene. V was clipped by 4 bases and J by 5 bases; unmatched bases: 12. Here the CDR3 DNA reads TGTGCCAGCAGCTCCGGGACTAGCGGGCTCTTCGTCGACAATGAGCAGTTCTTC. Translated, it gives CASSSGTSGLFVDNEQFF. The variable domain in full, with the rest retrieved from reference TRBV7-2 and TRBJ2-1, is GAGVSQSPSNKVTEKGKDVELRCDPISGHTALYWYRQSLGQGLEFLIYFQGNSAPDKSGLPSDRFSAERTGGSVSTLTIQRTQQEDSAVYLCASSSGTSGLFVDNEQFFGPGTRLTVL.

This chain connects TRBV20-1 to TRBJ1-2; D might be TRBD1 (5 bases). This CDR3 region has 16 residues. Per germline, CDR1 DFQATT and CDR2 SNEGSKA (reference sequence). The V end lost 0 bases, the J end lost 4 bases, and 18 bases lay between the germline ends. The CDR3: CSARDNRTDIIYGYTF. As DNA, the CDR3 is TGCAGTGCTAGAGATAATCGAACGGACATCATCTATGGCTACACCTTC.

This sequence joins TRBV6-5 and TRBJ2-1; no reliable D call. Germline V gene sequence: CDR1 MNHEY, CDR2 SVGAGI. V shed 8 bases and J shed 3 bases, with 17 bases lying between them. This CDR3 has 15 residues. CDR3 bases: TGTGCCAGCGAAGGACCCTCTCGGAACTACAATGAGCAGTTCTTC. The encoded protein is CASEGPSRNYNEQFF.

The rearrangement joins TRBV7-6 to TRBJ1-2; D uncertain. The CDR3 is 13 amino acids. Deletions cut 1 base from V and 6 bases from J, with 9 bases between. The germline V gene has CDR1 SGHVS and CDR2 FNYEAQ. CDR3 sequence reads: CASSLEGVDGYTF. The CDR3 DNA reads TGTGCCAGCAGCTTAGAGGGAGTGGATGGCTACACCTTC.

Only a few counts were recorded for this clonotype. The chain combines TRBV27 with TRBJ2-3; D perhaps matches TRBD1 (5 bases). CDR3 size: 14 residues. V lost 4 bases and J 3 bases, leaving 11 bases between the germline ends. Germline CDR1 is MNHEY and CDR2 is SMNVEV (reference sequence). Here the CDR3 DNA reads TGTGCCAGCAGTTCCCTACAGGAAACAGATACGCAGTATTTT. Amino acids: CASSSLQETDTQYF.

To note about this clonotype: Relative to the germline gene, one junction end is altered; a read error may explain this. The V gene is TRBV7-6, the J gene TRBJ1-1, with a tentative D call TRBD1 (6 bases). Germline assignment: CDR1 SGHVS and CDR2 FNYEAQ. CDR3 length equals 13 residues. The CDR3 spells CTSSLLGGDEAFF. The CDR3 region has the DNA TGTACCAGCAGCTTACTAGGGGGGGATGAAGCTTTCTTT.

This clonotype was seen only a few times. V is TRBV4-1 and J is TRBJ1-2; 11 bases fit TRBD1. The V segment lost 2 bases and the J segment 6 bases; nucleotides outside the gene matches: 20. This CDR3 spans 20 amino acids. Germline V gives CDR1 MGHRA, CDR2 YSYEKL. DNA of the CDR3: TGCGCCAGCAGCCAAACCGGACTGGACAGGGGGCCACTTCTCGGACATGGCTACACCTTC. It specifies CASSQTGLDRGPLLGHGYTF.

This clonotype appeared a few times. The rearrangement links TRBV29-1 to TRBJ2-1, with D unclear. The CDR3 is made up of 16 amino acids. From germline, CDR1 is SQVTM and CDR2 ANQGSEA. V gave up 7 bases and J gave up 1 base, with 20 bases separating them. The CDR3 is CSAEDWAAPSYNEQFF. For the CDR3, the DNA is TGCAGCGCCGAAGATTGGGCAGCTCCTTCCTACAATGAGCAGTTCTTC.